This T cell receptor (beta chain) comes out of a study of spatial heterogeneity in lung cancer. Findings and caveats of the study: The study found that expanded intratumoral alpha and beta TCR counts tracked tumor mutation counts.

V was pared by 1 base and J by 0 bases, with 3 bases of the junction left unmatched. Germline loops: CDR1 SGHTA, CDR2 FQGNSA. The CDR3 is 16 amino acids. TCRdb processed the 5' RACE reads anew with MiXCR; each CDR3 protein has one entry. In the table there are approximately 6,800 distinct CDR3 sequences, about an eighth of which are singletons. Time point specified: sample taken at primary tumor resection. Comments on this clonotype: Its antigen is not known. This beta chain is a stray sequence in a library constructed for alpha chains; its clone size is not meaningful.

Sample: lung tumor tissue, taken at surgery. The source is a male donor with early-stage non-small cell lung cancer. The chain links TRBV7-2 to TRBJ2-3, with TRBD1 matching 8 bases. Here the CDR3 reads CASSLGQGASTDTQYF. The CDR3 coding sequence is TGTGCCAGCAGCTTAGGGCAGGGGGCTAGCACAGATACGCAGTATTTT.